This passage covers 17 T cell receptor beta chains from one sample sequenced in a study of T cell responses to AZD1222 COVID-19 vaccine. TCRdb's copy holds only in-frame clones and misses some; the assay was immunoSEQ multiplex PCR. Of 90,000 to 150,000 clones in the sample, 70% to 85% are singletons; the top ten hold 5% to 7%. The source material was peripheral blood, sampled on day 0 of AZD1222 vaccination. These receptors were taken from an adult in good health.

This clone showed up just once. The chain employs TRBV6-2 or TRBV6-3 and TRBJ1-2; the D gene is possibly TRBD1 (5 bases). This CDR3 contains 13 residues. V was clipped by 5 bases and J by 4 bases, with 11 bases between them. Germline CDR1 and CDR2: MNHEY and SVGEGT. The CDR3 loop is CASSPAQGYGYTF. The CDR3 DNA reads TGTGCCAGCAGTCCAGCCCAGGGCTATGGCTACACCTTC.

V is TRBV27 and J is TRBJ1-1; possibly TRBD1 for D (5 bases). From germline, CDR1 is MNHEY and CDR2 SMNVEV (reference sequence). Between the trimmed V and J ends, which lost 5 bases and 3 bases, there was a span of 13 bases. The CDR3 sequence is 14 residues long. DNA for the CDR3: TGTGCCAGCAGTCCGCGGACACCTCACACTGAAGCTTTCTTT. Its translation is CASSPRTPHTEAFF.

V usage is TRBV5-6 and J usage is TRBJ1-1; D possibly corresponds to TRBD1 (5 bases). The V gene lost 2 bases and the J gene lost 4 bases, with 15 bases spanning the gap. Germline V gene sequence: CDR1 SGHDT, CDR2 YYEEEE. The CDR3 spans 15 residues. This CDR3 is CASSLVGTGTTEAFF. Here the CDR3 DNA reads TGTGCCAGCAGCTTAGTGGGCACCGGGACCACTGAAGCTTTCTTT. The full variable domain, completed using reference TRBV5-6 and TRBJ1-1, is DAGVTQSPTHLIKTRGQQVTLRCSPKSGHDTVSWYQQALGQGPQFIFQYYEEEERQRGNFPDRFSGHQFPNYSSELNVNALLLGDSALYLCASSLVGTGTTEAFFGQGTRLTVV.

The chain uses TRBV5-6 and TRBJ1-5; no firm D call. CDR1 and CDR2 (germline): SGHDT, YYEEEE. V lost 0 bases and J 9 bases, leaving 7 bases between the germline ends. The CDR3 is made up of 12 amino acids. The CDR3 here is CASSLGRSPQHF. The CDR3 DNA sequence: TGTGCCAGCAGCTTGGGGCGCTCGCCCCAGCATTTT.

This chain uses TRBV6-5 with TRBJ1-2; the match to TRBD1 covers 8 bases. CDR1 is MNHEY, CDR2 SVGAGI, per germline. The ends lost 5 bases at V and 8 bases at J; junction bases unmatched: 7. CDR3 length: 13 amino acids. Written as DNA, the CDR3 is TGTGCCAGCAGTCTCCAGGGGGCGGGAGGCTACACCTTC. Encoded protein: CASSLQGAGGYTF.

This clone was observed a single time. J is TRBJ1-3 and V is TRBV14; D is uncertain. The germline V gene encodes CDR1 SGHDN and CDR2 FVKESK. V was clipped by 1 base and J by 7 bases, with 23 bases between them. The CDR3 length is 18 residues. CDR3 sequence (DNA): TGTGCCAGCAGCCAAGTTCGAACGACGGCCGCGAAGCGGAACACCATATATTTT. Protein product: CASSQVRTTAAKRNTIYF.

The chain joins TRBV5-1 to TRBJ1-1; D remains unclear. V lost 0 bases, J lost 2 bases, and 8 bases lay in between. The CDR3 is 14 amino acids. Germline CDR1 and CDR2: SGHRS and YFSETQ. CDR3 amino acids: CASSLAGRNTEAFF. CDR3 DNA sequence: TGCGCCAGCAGCTTGGCCGGAAGAAACACTGAAGCTTTCTTT.

This rearrangement joins TRBV3-1 (or the pseudogene TRBV3-2) to TRBJ1-2, with TRBD1 matching 9 bases. The germline V gene encodes CDR1 LGHDT and CDR2 YNNKEL (reference sequence). Germline trimming cut 5 bases from V and 7 bases from J; bases unmatched to any gene: 8. The CDR3 covers 14 residues. DNA of the CDR3: TGTGCCAGCAGCGTAGGACAGGGGAGTGGTGGCTACACCTTC. Translating gives CASSVGQGSGGYTF.

In this sample, this clone turned up once. The chain links TRBV19 to TRBJ1-1; D is unclear. Trimming took off 5 bases at V and 1 base at J, with 11 bases between the two ends. The CDR3 has 14 amino acids. In germline, CDR1 is LNHDA, CDR2 SQIVND (reference sequence). CDR3 DNA: TGTGCCAGTAGTCAACCGGGCCAGAACACTGAAGCTTTCTTT. Translation gives CASSQPGQNTEAFF.

This clone showed up just once. This chain uses TRBV6-6 with TRBJ2-5; D not certain. Germline lookup yields CDR1 MNHNY and CDR2 SVGAGI (reference sequence). This CDR3 contains 14 residues. With 7 bases removed from V and 9 bases from J, the gap between germline ends came to 21 bases. CDR3 region: CASTPDRHPRAQYF. CDR3 bases: TGTGCCAGCACCCCGGACCGACACCCTAGGGCCCAGTACTTC.

CDR3 in amino acids: CASRAPAGLEETQYF. The CDR3 bases are TGTGCCAGCAGGGCCCCGGCGGGTCTAGAAGAGACCCAGTACTTC. The V call is TRBV6-5, the J call TRBJ2-5, with D possibly being TRBD2 (5 bases). CDR3 length: 15 residues. Trimming left V 6 bases short and J 3 bases short, with 17 bases between. The germline V gene encodes CDR1 MNHEY and CDR2 SVGAGI.

This clone occurred once. The chain employs TRBV6-2 or TRBV6-3 and TRBJ2-3, with unresolved D. Trimming cost V 2 bases and J 3 bases, with 9 bases left between them. Germline V gene lookup returns CDR1 MNHEY and CDR2 SVGEGT. CDR3 length: 14 residues. In DNA, the CDR3 is TGTGCCAGCAGTTACCCTTCTGGGACAGATACGCAGTATTTT. Protein sequence: CASSYPSGTDTQYF.

The chain joins TRBV20-1 to TRBJ2-3, with D possibly TRBD2 on 5 matching bases. The CDR3 length is 11 residues. Germline CDR1 is DFQATT and CDR2 is SNEGSKA (reference sequence). The V end lost 6 bases, the J end lost 6 bases, and 10 bases lay between the germline ends. CDR3 region: CSAQIADTQYF. CDR3 in DNA: TGCAGTGCCCAGATAGCGGATACGCAGTATTTT.

This chain uses TRBV28 with TRBJ2-7; the match to TRBD2 covers 12 bases. J gave up 0 bases and V 10 bases, and 4 bases lay outside the gene matches. This CDR3 has 14 residues. CDR1 is MDHEN, CDR2 SYDVKM, per germline. In nucleotides, the CDR3 is TGTGCCACTGGACTAGCGGGGACCTCCTACGAGCAGTACTTC. The encoded protein is CATGLAGTSYEQYF.

This clone has just a few counts. The gene calls are TRBV30 and TRBJ1-1; no clear D. The CDR3 runs 13 residues. Looked up from germline, CDR1 is GTSNPN and CDR2 is SVGIG (reference sequence). The V end lost 4 bases, the J end lost 4 bases, and 13 bases lay between the germline ends. The CDR3 here is CAWTPRGATEAFF. For the CDR3, the DNA is TGTGCCTGGACCCCGCGGGGAGCCACTGAAGCTTTCTTT.

CDR3 amino acids: CATSREGGGTQYF. In DNA form, the CDR3 reads TGTGCCACCAGCAGAGAAGGGGGTGGGACCCAGTACTTC. This chain links TRBV15 with TRBJ2-5, with D maybe TRBD1 (6 bases). In germline, CDR1 is LNHNV, CDR2 YYDKDF (reference sequence). The V gene lost 0 bases and the J gene lost 7 bases, with 9 bases spanning the gap. CDR3 length: 13 amino acids. The whole variable domain, filled in from reference TRBV15 and TRBJ2-5, reads DAMVIQNPRYQVTQFGKPVTLSCSQTLNHNVMYWYQQKSSQAPKLLFHYYDKDFNNEADTPDNFQSRRPNTSFCFLDIRSPGLGDTAMYLCATSREGGGTQYFGPGTRLLVL.

V usage is TRBV18 and J usage is TRBJ2-3; 12 bases align to TRBD2. Germline values: CDR1 KGHSH, CDR2 LQKENI. The CDR3 extends over 18 amino acids. The J segment lost 4 bases and the V segment lost 2 bases, leaving 10 bases of the junction unmatched. CDR3 DNA: TGTGCCAGCTCACCAAACTCACTAGCGGGGGGTACTTCAGATACGCAGTATTTT. Translating it yields CASSPNSLAGGTSDTQYF.